This T cell receptor (beta chain) was profiled in a study of shared clonotypes between healthy human individuals. Findings and limits, study-wide: Generation probability values for non-shared clonotypes were lower than those for clonotypes shared by all four donors. In having few donors, the study represented limited genetic and exposure-history diversity.

The CDR3 is made up of 15 amino acids. Germline V lookup: CDR1 MDHEN, CDR2 SYDVKM. V lost 7 bases to trimming and J lost 1 base, with 14 bases between them. For this clone: What it binds is unknown.

The genomic DNA of each subset was split evenly across several immunoSEQ plates. Libraries were prepared by immunoSEQ multiplex PCR; TCRdb keeps only in-frame clonotypes and omits some of them. The sample comprises 600,000 to 700,000 clones, about 80% of which are singletons, and 1.5% to 2% rests with the top ten. From CD4+ cells came CD45RA+ naive and CD45RA-negative memory subsets. The specimen sequenced was memory CD4+ T cells sorted from blood. Subset indicated: CD45RA-negative fraction. The receptor comes from a woman aged 25 to 39 in good health. The gene calls are TRBV28 and TRBJ1-5; TRBD1 is a possible D gene (6 bases). CDR3 sequence reads: CASNDPGGSNQPQHF. CDR3 in DNA: TGTGCCAGCAACGACCCGGGGGGCAGCAATCAGCCCCAGCATTTT.